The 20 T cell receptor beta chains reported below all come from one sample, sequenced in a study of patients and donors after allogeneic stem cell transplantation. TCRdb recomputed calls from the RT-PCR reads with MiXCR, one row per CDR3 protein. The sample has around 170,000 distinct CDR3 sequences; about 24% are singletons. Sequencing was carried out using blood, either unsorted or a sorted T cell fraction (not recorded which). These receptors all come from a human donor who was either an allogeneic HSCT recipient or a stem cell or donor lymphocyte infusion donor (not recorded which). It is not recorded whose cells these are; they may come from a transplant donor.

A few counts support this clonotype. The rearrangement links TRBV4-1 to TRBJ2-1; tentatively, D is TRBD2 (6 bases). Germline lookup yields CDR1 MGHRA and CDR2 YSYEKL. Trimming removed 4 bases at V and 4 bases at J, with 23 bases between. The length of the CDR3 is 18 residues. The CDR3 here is CASSPFLIGGSGYNEQFF. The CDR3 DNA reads TGCGCCAGCAGCCCCTTCCTAATAGGAGGGTCCGGGTACAATGAGCAGTTCTTC.

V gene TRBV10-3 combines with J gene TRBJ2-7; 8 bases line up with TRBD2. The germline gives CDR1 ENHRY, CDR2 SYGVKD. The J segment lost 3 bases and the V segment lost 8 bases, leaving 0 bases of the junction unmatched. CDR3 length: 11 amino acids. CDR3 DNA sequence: TGTGCCATCGGGACTAGCTACGAGCAGTACTTC. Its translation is CAIGTSYEQYF.

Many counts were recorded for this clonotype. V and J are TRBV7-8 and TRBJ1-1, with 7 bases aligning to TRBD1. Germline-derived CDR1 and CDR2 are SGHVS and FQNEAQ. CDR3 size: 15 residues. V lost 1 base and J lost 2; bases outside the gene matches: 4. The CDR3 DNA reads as TGTGCCAGCAGCTTAGTGGGGGACAGAAACACTGAAGCTTTCTTT. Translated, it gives CASSLVGDRNTEAFF.

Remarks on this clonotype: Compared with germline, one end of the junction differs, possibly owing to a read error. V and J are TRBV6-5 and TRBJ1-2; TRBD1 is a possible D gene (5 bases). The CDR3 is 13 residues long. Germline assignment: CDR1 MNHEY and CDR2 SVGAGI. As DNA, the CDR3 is TGTGCCAGCAGTTACTCGTGGGGGACTGGCCACACCTTC. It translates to CASSYSWGTGHTF.

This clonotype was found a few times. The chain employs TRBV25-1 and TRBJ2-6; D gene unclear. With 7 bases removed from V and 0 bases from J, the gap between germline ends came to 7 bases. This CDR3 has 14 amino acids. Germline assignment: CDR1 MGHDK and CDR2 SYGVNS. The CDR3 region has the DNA TGTGCCAGCAAAGGGCTCTCTGGGGCCAACGTCCTGACTTTC. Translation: CASKGLSGANVLTF.

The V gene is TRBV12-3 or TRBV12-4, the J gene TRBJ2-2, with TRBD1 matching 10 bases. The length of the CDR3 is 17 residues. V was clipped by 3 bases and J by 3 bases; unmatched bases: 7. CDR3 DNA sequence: TGTGCCAGCAGTTTCTTCCCCGGACAGGGGGACACCGGGGAGCTGTTTTTT. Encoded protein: CASSFFPGQGDTGELFF.

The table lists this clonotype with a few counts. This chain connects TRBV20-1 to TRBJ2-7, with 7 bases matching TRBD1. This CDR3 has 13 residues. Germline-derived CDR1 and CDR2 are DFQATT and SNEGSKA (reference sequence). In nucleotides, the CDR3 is TGCAGCGCCGGAACCGGGACAGCCTACGAGCAGTACTTC. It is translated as CSAGTGTAYEQYF.

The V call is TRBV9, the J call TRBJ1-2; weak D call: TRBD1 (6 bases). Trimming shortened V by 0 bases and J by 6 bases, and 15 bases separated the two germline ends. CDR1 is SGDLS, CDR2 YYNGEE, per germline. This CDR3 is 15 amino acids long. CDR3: CASSVDPAGADGYTF. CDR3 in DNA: TGTGCCAGCAGCGTAGACCCTGCAGGGGCAGATGGCTACACCTTC.

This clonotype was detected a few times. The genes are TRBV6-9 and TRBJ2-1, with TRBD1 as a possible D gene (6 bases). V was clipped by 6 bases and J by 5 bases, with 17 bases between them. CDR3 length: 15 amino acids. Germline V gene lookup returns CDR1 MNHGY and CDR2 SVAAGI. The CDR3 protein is CASRRRQVVHNEQFF. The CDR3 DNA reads TGTGCCAGCAGAAGGCGACAGGTCGTCCACAATGAGCAGTTCTTC.

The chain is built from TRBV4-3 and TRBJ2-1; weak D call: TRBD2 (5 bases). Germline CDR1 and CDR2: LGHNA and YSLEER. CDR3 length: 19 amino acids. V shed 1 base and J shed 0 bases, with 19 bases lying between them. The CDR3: CASSQVLLGEMDSYNEQFF. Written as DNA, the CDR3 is TGCGCCAGCAGCCAAGTACTGCTCGGGGAGATGGACTCCTACAATGAGCAGTTCTTC.

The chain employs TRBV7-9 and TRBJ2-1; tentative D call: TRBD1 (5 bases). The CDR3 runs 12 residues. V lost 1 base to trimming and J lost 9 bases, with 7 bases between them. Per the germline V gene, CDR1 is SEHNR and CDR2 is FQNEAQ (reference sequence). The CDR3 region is CASSLERGEQFF. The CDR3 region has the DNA TGTGCCAGCAGCTTAGAAAGGGGTGAGCAGTTCTTC.

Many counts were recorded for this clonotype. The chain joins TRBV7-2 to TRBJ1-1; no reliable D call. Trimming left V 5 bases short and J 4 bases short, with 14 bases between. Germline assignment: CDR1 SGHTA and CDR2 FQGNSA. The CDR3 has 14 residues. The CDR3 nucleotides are TGTGCCAGCAGCCCTAGAACCGTTGCCACTGAAGCTTTCTTT. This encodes CASSPRTVATEAFF.

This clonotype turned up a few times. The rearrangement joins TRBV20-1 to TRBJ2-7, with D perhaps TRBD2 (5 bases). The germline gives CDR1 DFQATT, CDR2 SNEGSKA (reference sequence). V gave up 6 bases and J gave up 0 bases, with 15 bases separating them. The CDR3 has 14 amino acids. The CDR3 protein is CSASLGVLSYEQYF. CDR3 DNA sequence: TGCAGTGCCAGTCTCGGGGTACTCTCCTACGAGCAGTACTTC.

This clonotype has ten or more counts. The CDR3 loop reads CSASGGGNTEAFF. Written as DNA, the CDR3 is TGCAGTGCTAGTGGCGGGGGGAACACTGAAGCTTTCTTT. The chain uses TRBV20-1 and TRBJ1-1; tentatively, D is TRBD1 (5 bases). This CDR3 has 13 amino acids. V lost 3 bases, J lost 1 base, and 9 bases lay in between. Germline V CDR1 and CDR2: DFQATT, SNEGSKA (reference sequence).

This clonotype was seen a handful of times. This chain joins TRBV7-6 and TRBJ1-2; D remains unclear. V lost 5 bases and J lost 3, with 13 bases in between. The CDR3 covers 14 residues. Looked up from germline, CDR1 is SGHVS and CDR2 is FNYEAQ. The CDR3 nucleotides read TGTGCCAGCAGCCCCTCGGGGAGTCACTATGGCTACACCTTC. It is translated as CASSPSGSHYGYTF.

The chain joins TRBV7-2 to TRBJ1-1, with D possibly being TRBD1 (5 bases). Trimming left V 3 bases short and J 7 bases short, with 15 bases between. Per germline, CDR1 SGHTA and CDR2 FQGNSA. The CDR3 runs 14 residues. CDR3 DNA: TGTGCCAGCAGCTTGGGGCCGGGTGCAGATGAAGCTTTCTTT. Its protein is CASSLGPGADEAFF.

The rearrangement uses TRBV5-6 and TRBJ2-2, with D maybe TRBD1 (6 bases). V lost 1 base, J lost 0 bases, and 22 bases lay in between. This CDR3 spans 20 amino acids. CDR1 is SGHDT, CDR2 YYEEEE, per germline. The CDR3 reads CASSLPLTGRGSSNTGELFF. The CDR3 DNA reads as TGTGCCAGCAGCTTGCCCTTAACGGGCAGGGGATCTTCGAACACCGGGGAGCTGTTTTTT.

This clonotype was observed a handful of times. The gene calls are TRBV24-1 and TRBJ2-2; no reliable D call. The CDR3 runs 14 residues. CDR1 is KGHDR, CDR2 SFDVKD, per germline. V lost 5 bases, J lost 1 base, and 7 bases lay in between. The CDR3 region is CATSVAGNTGELFF. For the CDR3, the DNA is TGTGCCACCAGTGTGGCCGGGAACACCGGGGAGCTGTTTTTT.

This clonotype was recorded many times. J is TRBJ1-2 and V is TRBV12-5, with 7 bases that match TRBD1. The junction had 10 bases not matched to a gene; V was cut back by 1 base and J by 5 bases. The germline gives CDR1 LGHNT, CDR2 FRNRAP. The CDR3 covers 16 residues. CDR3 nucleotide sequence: TGTGCTAGTGGTTTGGGTACCCTTGGACAGGCTTATGGCTACACCTTC. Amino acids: CASGLGTLGQAYGYTF.

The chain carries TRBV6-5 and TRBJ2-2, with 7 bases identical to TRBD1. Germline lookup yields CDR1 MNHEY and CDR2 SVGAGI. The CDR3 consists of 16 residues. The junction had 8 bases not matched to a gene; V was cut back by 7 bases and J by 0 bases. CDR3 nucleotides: TGTGCCAGCACCTTTGAGGGGGCCGCGAACACCGGGGAGCTGTTTTTT. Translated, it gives CASTFEGAANTGELFF.